Listed below are T cell receptor beta chains from one sample, sequenced in a study of blood T cell repertoires in COVID-19. This table comes from immunoSEQ multiplex PCR, and its TCRdb copy is limited to in-frame clones, with some not included. This sample has approximately 150,000 clones, with about four fifths found just once. Specimen: peripheral blood. These receptors were obtained from a man aged 70-80 years who had recovered from COVID-19. The CDR3 runs from the conserved cysteine through the conserved F or W. D genes are given only for firm matches. Size is omitted from some rows. Given values are once, few, many or a class for expanded clones.

d_call,j_call,clone_size,v_call,cdr3_aa,cdr3_nt
TRBD1,TRBJ1-1,once,TRBV3-1/TRBV3-2,CASSQRGRTEAFF,TGTGCCAGCAGCCAAAGGGGGCGGACTGAAGCTTTCTTT
.,TRBJ2-3,once,TRBV6-5,CASTGGLVGTDTQYF,TGTGCCAGCACCGGGGGGCTCGTCGGGACAGATACGCAGTATTTT
.,TRBJ2-7,.,TRBV6-5,CASSLGQYEQYF,TGTGCCAGCAGTCTCGGACAGTACGAGCAGTACTTC
TRBD2,TRBJ2-1,.,TRBV19,CASRLHLSAGLTDEQFF,TGTGCCAGTAGACTGCACTTGTCAGCGGGACTCACGGATGAGCAGTTCTTC
TRBD1,TRBJ2-3,.,TRBV5-1,CASSVRTGGTDTQYF,TGCGCCAGCAGCGTACGGACAGGGGGCACAGATACGCAGTATTTT
TRBD2,TRBJ2-5,once,TRBV2,CASSEIRGVRAGGAETQYF,TGTGCCAGCAGTGAGATCCGGGGGGTGAGAGCGGGAGGAGCGGAGACCCAGTACTTC
.,TRBJ1-4,.,TRBV4-1,CASSQETQGTGNEKLFF,TGCGCCAGCAGCCAAGAGACACAGGGAACGGGGAATGAAAAACTGTTTTTT
.,TRBJ1-5,few,TRBV2,CASSEAGGGRQPQHF,TGTGCCAGCAGTGAAGCAGGCGGGGGACGACAGCCCCAGCATTTT
.,TRBJ2-1,.,TRBV7-2,CASSPTNNEQFF,TGTGCCAGCAGCCCAACTAACAATGAGCAGTTCTTC
.,TRBJ1-5,.,TRBV4-1,CASSHLGQRNQPQHF,TGCGCCAGCAGCCATCTCGGACAGCGCAATCAGCCCCAGCATTTT
.,TRBJ1-2,.,TRBV11-2,CASRSQDGYTF,TGTGCCAGCAGAAGCCAGGATGGCTACACCTTC
.,TRBJ1-1,.,TRBV11-3,CASSLVWWGPRDTEAFF,TGTGCCAGCAGCTTAGTTTGGTGGGGCCCGAGAGACACTGAAGCTTTCTTT
.,TRBJ1-2,.,TRBV2,CASRDSNYGYTF,TGTGCCAGCAGGGACAGTAACTATGGCTACACCTTC
TRBD1,TRBJ2-5,once,TRBV25-1,CASSEPPPGTGKETQYF,TGTGCCAGCAGTGAACCCCCTCCCGGGACAGGGAAAGAGACCCAGTACTTC
.,TRBJ1-5,.,TRBV4-1,CASSQEGGDRGNQPQHF,TGCGCCAGCAGCCAAGAGGGAGGGGATAGGGGCAATCAGCCCCAGCATTTT
TRBD1,TRBJ2-2,.,TRBV11-2,CASSLTGFNTGELFF,TGTGCCAGCAGCTTGACAGGGTTTAACACCGGGGAGCTGTTTTTT
.,TRBJ2-1,.,TRBV27,CASNPSVAYNEQFF,TGTGCCAGCAACCCGTCCGTAGCCTACAATGAGCAGTTCTTC
.,TRBJ2-5,.,TRBV7-8,CASSLVAPDQETQYF,TGTGCCAGCAGCTTAGTAGCGCCAGACCAAGAGACCCAGTACTTC
TRBD2,TRBJ2-5,.,TRBV19,CASMPTSSGLETQYF,TGTGCCAGTATGCCCACCTCTAGCGGCTTAGAGACCCAGTACTTC
.,TRBJ2-2,.,TRBV21-1,CASSLIQRGDRVTGELFF,TGTGCCAGCAGCTTAATTCAAAGGGGGGACAGGGTGACCGGGGAGCTGTTTTTT
.,TRBJ1-4,.,TRBV12-3/TRBV12-4,CASSFSGTEKLFF,TGTGCCAGCAGTTTTTCAGGTACCGAAAAACTGTTTTTT
TRBD1,TRBJ2-1,once,TRBV15,CATNMGQGSGEQFF,TGTGCCACCAACATGGGACAGGGGTCTGGTGAGCAGTTCTTC
TRBD2,TRBJ2-7,.,TRBV13,CASSLRGRGWYEQYF,TGTGCCAGCAGCTTACGCGGGAGAGGTTGGTACGAGCAGTACTTC
.,TRBJ2-1,.,TRBV6-2/TRBV6-3,CASSYGTLSGEQFF,TGTGCCAGCAGTTACGGGACTCTCTCGGGTGAGCAGTTCTTC
TRBD2,TRBJ2-3,once,TRBV24-1,CATSGDSGSIFTDTQYF,TGTGCCACCAGTGGGGATAGCGGGTCGATCTTCACAGATACGCAGTATTTT
.,TRBJ2-7,.,TRBV30,CAWSDGGVDEQYF,TGTGCCTGGAGTGATGGAGGGGTTGACGAGCAGTACTTC
.,TRBJ1-2,.,TRBV2,CASRSGFNWGYTF,TGTGCCAGCCGGTCGGGGTTTAATTGGGGCTACACCTTC
.,TRBJ1-5,few,TRBV6-2/TRBV6-3,CASSPPGTSDNQPQHF,TGTGCCAGCAGCCCTCCCGGGACAAGCGACAATCAGCCCCAGCATTTT
TRBD2,TRBJ2-7,.,TRBV5-1,CASSPGGGGSYEQYF,TGCGCCAGCAGCCCTGGTGGCGGGGGGAGCTACGAGCAGTACTTC
.,TRBJ2-3,.,TRBV10-3,CAAQEVFSTDTQYF,TGTGCCGCCCAGGAGGTTTTTAGCACAGATACGCAGTATTTT
TRBD2,TRBJ2-3,.,TRBV4-1,CASSQVLTSGYSDTQYF,TGCGCCAGCAGCCAAGTGCTAACTAGCGGATACTCAGATACGCAGTATTTT
TRBD1,TRBJ2-7,.,TRBV27,CASSARQGAYEQYF,TGTGCCAGCAGTGCCCGACAGGGGGCCTACGAGCAGTACTTC
.,TRBJ2-7,.,TRBV3-1/TRBV3-2,CASSQEETRASLNYEQYF,TGTGCCAGCAGCCAAGAAGAGACTAGGGCGTCCCTTAACTACGAGCAGTACTTC
.,TRBJ1-1,.,TRBV14,CASSPYGGGGEAFF,TGTGCCAGCAGCCCCTATGGGGGAGGGGGTGAAGCTTTCTTT
TRBD2,TRBJ2-1,.,TRBV4-2,CASSQPEREGSYNEQFF,TGTGCCAGCAGCCAGCCAGAGCGGGAGGGCTCCTACAATGAGCAGTTCTTC
TRBD1,TRBJ1-2,.,TRBV4-3,CASSQEGLGGEGYTF,TGCGCCAGCAGCCAAGAGGGACTAGGGGGCGAGGGCTACACCTTC
TRBD1,TRBJ2-7,.,TRBV5-3,CARSDRGGDYDEQYF,TGTGCCAGAAGTGACAGGGGAGGCGACTACGACGAGCAGTACTTC
TRBD2,TRBJ2-3,.,TRBV11-3,CASSLMAGGPTDTQYF,TGTGCCAGCAGCTTGATGGCGGGGGGTCCCACAGATACGCAGTATTTT
.,TRBJ2-3,.,TRBV20-1,CSAPYTDTQYF,TGCAGTGCTCCTTACACAGATACGCAGTATTTT
TRBD2,TRBJ2-1,.,TRBV28,CASSFPRTSGSNEQFF,TGTGCCAGCAGTTTCCCCCGGACTAGCGGGAGCAATGAGCAGTTCTTC
.,TRBJ1-2,.,TRBV5-4,CASSPIPGESGYTF,TGTGCCAGCAGCCCGATTCCAGGGGAATCCGGCTACACCTTC
TRBD2,TRBJ2-3,.,TRBV13,CASSTRVSGRDTQYF,TGTGCCAGCAGCACTAGAGTGAGCGGGAGAGATACGCAGTATTTT
.,TRBJ2-3,.,TRBV5-4,CAATGGERGTDTQYF,TGTGCCGCCACAGGGGGGGAAAGGGGCACAGATACGCAGTATTTT
.,TRBJ2-6,.,TRBV2,CASSGPQTNRPSGANVLTF,TGTGCCAGCAGCGGACCGCAAACCAACAGGCCCTCTGGGGCCAACGTCCTGACTTTC
.,TRBJ1-2,.,TRBV5-4,CASSFRGMGYGYTF,TGTGCCAGCAGCTTTAGGGGCATGGGTTATGGCTACACCTTC
TRBD2,TRBJ2-2,once,TRBV3-1/TRBV3-2,CASSQRLAVTRELFF,TGTGCCAGCAGCCAAAGACTAGCGGTTACCAGGGAGCTGTTTTTT
.,TRBJ2-2,.,TRBV29-1,CSVEVGPGELFF,TGCAGCGTTGAAGTGGGCCCCGGGGAGCTGTTTTTT
.,TRBJ1-4,.,TRBV5-1,CASSLDWRANEKLFF,TGCGCCAGCAGCTTGGATTGGAGGGCTAATGAAAAACTGTTTTTT
TRBD1,TRBJ1-6,.,TRBV5-1,CASSQTMTGANSPLHF,TGCGCCAGCAGCCAAACGATGACAGGGGCAAATTCACCCCTCCACTTT